These 6 T cell receptor beta chains came from one sample sequenced in a study of PD-1 blockade in classical Hodgkin lymphoma (dated by TCRdb to 2020 to 2022). The method was the immunoSEQ multiplex PCR assay. TCRdb took this table from immuneACCESS and kept in-frame rearrangements with V and J called. Such tables lack part of the clones; where checked against another copy, unresolved V genes explain under half of the gap, and the rest is unexplained. The table for this sample lists 70,000 to 85,000 clones; under 95% of them were counted only once. The ten largest account for more than 6.5% of the sample. The time point label, read with the paper, signifies: cycle 1 day 1 (C1D1), immediately before nivolumab initiation. All trial patients had relapsed after autologous stem cell transplantation, with cohorts A, B and C differing in prior brentuximab vedotin exposure. The sequences come from peripheral blood mononuclear cells (PBMCs), collected at baseline. All receptors derive from a human donor with classical Hodgkin lymphoma.

The rearrangement joins TRBV10-3 to TRBJ1-3; D unclear. The CDR3 runs to 13 residues. Germline values: CDR1 ENHRY, CDR2 SYGVKD. Trimming left V 8 bases short and J 4 bases short, with 12 bases between. The chain's CDR3 is CAIVLSEGNTIYF. The CDR3 DNA reads TGTGCCATCGTACTTTCGGAGGGAAACACCATATATTTT.

The chain joins TRBV27 to TRBJ2-1; tentative D call: TRBD2 (5 bases). The ends were cut back, 6 bases at V and 4 bases at J, with 10 bases in the middle. Per germline, CDR1 MNHEY and CDR2 SMNVEV (reference sequence). This CDR3 has 13 residues. In DNA, the CDR3 is TGTGCCAGCAGGGCCTGGGAGTACAATGAGCAGTTCTTC. Protein product: CASRAWEYNEQFF.

The rearrangement joins TRBV5-6 to TRBJ2-5; weak D call: TRBD1 (7 bases). The length of the CDR3 is 14 residues. CDR1 SGHDT and CDR2 YYEEEE come from the germline V gene. With 4 bases removed from V and 4 bases from J, the gap between germline ends came to 14 bases. CDR3 DNA: TGTGCCAGCAGCGGACGACAGGGAGGAGAGACCCAGTACTTC. This codes for CASSGRQGGETQYF. The full variable domain, rest sourced from reference TRBV5-6 and TRBJ2-5, is DAGVTQSPTHLIKTRGQQVTLRCSPKSGHDTVSWYQQALGQGPQFIFQYYEEEERQRGNFPDRFSGHQFPNYSSELNVNALLLGDSALYLCASSGRQGGETQYFGPGTRLLVL.

The J gene is TRBJ2-7, the V gene TRBV7-9; 7 nucleotides line up with TRBD1. The V gene's germline CDR1 is SEHNR and CDR2 FQNEAQ (reference sequence). The trim removed 11 bases at V and 3 bases at J, leaving 13 bases unmatched. This CDR3 is built from 14 residues. CDR3 sequence reads: CAGTRTGQIYEQYF. CDR3 sequence (DNA): TGTGCCGGTACCCGGACAGGACAGATCTACGAGCAGTACTTC.

The chain joins TRBV27 to TRBJ2-3, with TRBD2 identical over 10 bases. The CDR3 is 17 residues long. Germline CDR1 reads MNHEY; CDR2 reads SMNVEV (reference sequence). J gave up 2 bases and V 8 bases, and 13 bases lay outside the gene matches. The CDR3 loop reads CASGGRTSGTLTDTQYF. The CDR3 DNA is TGTGCCAGCGGGGGAAGGACTAGCGGAACCCTCACAGATACGCAGTATTTT.

V and J are TRBV7-6 and TRBJ2-1; D remains ambiguous. The CDR3 length is 13 residues. From germline, CDR1 is SGHVS and CDR2 FNYEAQ. Trimming took 4 bases from V and 7 from J, leaving 11 bases between them. CDR3 nucleotide sequence: TGTGCCAGCAGCTCATTACAGTTTAATGAGCAGTTCTTC. Translating gives CASSSLQFNEQFF.